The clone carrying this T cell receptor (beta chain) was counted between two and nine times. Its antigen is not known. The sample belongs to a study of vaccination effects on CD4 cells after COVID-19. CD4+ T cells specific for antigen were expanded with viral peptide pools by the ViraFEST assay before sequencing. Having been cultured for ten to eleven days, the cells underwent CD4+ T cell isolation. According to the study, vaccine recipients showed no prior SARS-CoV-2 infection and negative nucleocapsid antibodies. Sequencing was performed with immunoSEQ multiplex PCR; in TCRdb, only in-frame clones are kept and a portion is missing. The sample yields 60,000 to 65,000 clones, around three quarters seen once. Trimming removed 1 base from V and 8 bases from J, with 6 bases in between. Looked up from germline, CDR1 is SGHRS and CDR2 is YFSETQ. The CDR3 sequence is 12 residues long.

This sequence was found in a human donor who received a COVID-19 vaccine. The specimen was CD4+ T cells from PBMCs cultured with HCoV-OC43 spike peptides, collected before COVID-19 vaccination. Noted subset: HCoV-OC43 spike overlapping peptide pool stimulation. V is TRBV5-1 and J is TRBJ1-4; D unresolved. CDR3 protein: CASSLRGEKLFF. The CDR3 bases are TGCGCCAGCAGCTTGCGGGGAGAAAAACTGTTTTTT.